What follows are 22 T cell receptor beta chains derived from one specimen sequenced in a study of vaccination effects on CD4 cells after COVID-19. Their cognate antigens are unknown. Produced via immunoSEQ multiplex PCR; TCRdb's table is partial and in-frame only. The sample consists of under 50,000 clones, about 70% of them appearing once. Culturing for approximately 10 days preceded CD4+ T cell isolation. Sequenced here: CD4+ T cells from PBMCs cultured without peptide, sampled before COVID-19 vaccination. These receptors all stem from a human donor who had a prior SARS-CoV-2 infection.

CDR3 bases: TGTGCCAGCAGTGATGGCACCACAGATACGCAGTATTTT. It encodes CASSDGTTDTQYF. The chain recombines TRBV2 with TRBJ2-3; D remains ambiguous. The germline gives CDR1 SNHLY, CDR2 FYNNEI. This CDR3 is built from 13 residues. The V end lost 3 bases, the J end lost 2 bases, and 6 bases lay between the germline ends.

On this clone itself: The junction and the germline gene differ at one end; a read error may be behind it. V usage is TRBV10-2 and J usage is TRBJ2-5, with D perhaps being TRBD1 or TRBD2 (5 bases each). The CDR3 runs 13 residues. Germline assignment: CDR1 WSHSY and CDR2 SAAADI. The CDR3 reads CASTERGQETQYF. In DNA, the CDR3 is TGCGCCAGCACTGAGAGGGGCCAAGAGACCCAGTACTTC.

V usage is TRBV7-3 and J usage is TRBJ1-2; 7 bases map to TRBD1. The V gene end was trimmed by 4 bases and the J gene end by 13 bases; junction bases not matched to a gene: 9. CDR3 length: 12 residues. Germline V gene lookup returns CDR1 SGHTA and CDR2 FQGTGA. CDR3 residues: CASSSPTGHRTF. CDR3 nucleotides: TGTGCCAGCAGCTCACCGACAGGGCATCGCACCTTC.

This chain links TRBV3-1 (or the pseudogene TRBV3-2) with TRBJ2-7; 9 bases fit TRBD2. The V gene's germline CDR1 is LGHDT and CDR2 YNNKEL (reference sequence). The CDR3 runs 16 residues. Unmatched junction bases numbered 10, after V lost 0 bases and J lost 7 bases. The CDR3 DNA is TGTGCCAGCAGCCAAGATCGGTCAGGACTAGCGTATGAGCAGTACTTC. It specifies CASSQDRSGLAYEQYF.

The chain is built from TRBV18 and TRBJ1-5, with TRBD1 matching over 8 bases. The CDR3 loop spans 13 amino acids. With V trimmed by 6 bases and J by 5 bases, 3 bases remained unmatched. Germline CDR1 KGHSH, CDR2 LQKENI. CDR3 residues: CASSDRGDQPQHF. CDR3 in DNA: TGTGCCAGCTCCGACAGGGGCGATCAGCCCCAGCATTTT. Using reference TRBV18 and TRBJ1-5 for the parts outside the CDR3, the full variable domain is NAGVMQNPRHLVRRRGQEARLRCSPMKGHSHVYWYRQLPEEGLKFMVYLQKENIIDESGMPKERFSAEFPKEGPSILRIQQVVRGDSAAYFCASSDRGDQPQHFGDGTRLSIL.

This sequence joins TRBV4-2 and TRBJ1-4; D unresolved. CDR3 size: 16 residues. Germline V lookup: CDR1 LGHNA, CDR2 YNFKEQ. The V end lost 0 bases, the J end lost 0 bases, and 8 bases lay between the germline ends. Written as DNA, the CDR3 is TGTGCCAGCAGCCAAGATCACACCGCAACTAATGAAAAACTGTTTTTT. It yields the protein CASSQDHTATNEKLFF.

The chain uses TRBV5-1 and TRBJ2-3; D assignment may be TRBD1 or TRBD2 (6 bases each). The CDR3 spans 14 residues. The V end was cut by 2 bases, the J end by 2 bases, with 9 bases between. Germline CDR1 is SGHRS and CDR2 is YFSETQ. The chain's CDR3 is CASSLGGFTDTQYF. The CDR3 bases are TGCGCCAGCAGCTTAGGGGGGTTCACAGATACGCAGTATTTT.

This CDR3 is CASSADSSSNYGYTF. CDR3 nucleotide sequence: TGCGCCAGCAGCGCCGACAGCTCTTCTAACTATGGCTACACCTTC. The chain uses TRBV5-1 and TRBJ1-2; D might be TRBD1 (5 bases). Looked up from germline, CDR1 is SGHRS and CDR2 is YFSETQ. The V and J ends lost 4 bases and 0 bases respectively, with 13 bases between them. The CDR3 loop spans 15 amino acids.

V gene TRBV7-2 combines with J gene TRBJ1-4; D ambiguous. Between the trimmed V and J ends, which lost 1 base and 5 bases, there was a span of 23 bases. This CDR3 is 19 amino acids long. Germline-derived CDR1 and CDR2 are SGHTA and FQGNSA. CDR3 sequence: CASSLVGPSLSALNEKLFF. In DNA, the CDR3 is TGTGCCAGCAGCTTAGTAGGGCCCTCACTTTCGGCCCTCAATGAAAAACTGTTTTTT.

The chain carries TRBV5-6 and TRBJ2-5, with TRBD2 matching 12 bases. This CDR3 contains 15 residues. The trim removed 5 bases at V and 7 bases at J, leaving 9 bases unmatched. Germline values: CDR1 SGHDT, CDR2 YYEEEE. The CDR3 spells CASSFGLAGMGTQYF. DNA of the CDR3: TGTGCCAGCAGTTTTGGACTAGCGGGAATGGGGACCCAGTACTTC.

The chain combines TRBV27 with TRBJ1-2; D might be TRBD1 (5 bases). V was pared by 3 bases and J by 0 bases, with 11 bases between. This CDR3 region has 15 residues. Germline lookup yields CDR1 MNHEY and CDR2 SMNVEV (reference sequence). The CDR3 reads CASSFSREANYGYTF. In DNA form, the CDR3 reads TGTGCCAGCAGTTTTAGCAGGGAAGCTAACTATGGCTACACCTTC.

The chain carries TRBV24-1 and TRBJ1-5; TRBD1 is a possible D gene (5 bases). This CDR3 has 19 amino acids. The germline CDR1 and CDR2 sequences are KGHDR and SFDVKD. Trimming took 2 bases from V and 3 from J, leaving 22 bases between them. CDR3 in amino acids: CATSDSSGTGILNNQPQHF. In DNA, the CDR3 is TGTGCCACCAGTGATTCGTCCGGGACGGGAATTCTGAACAATCAGCCCCAGCATTTT.

The gene calls are TRBV30 and TRBJ1-2; TRBD1 might be the D (5 bases). The germline CDR1 and CDR2 sequences are GTSNPN and SVGIG (reference sequence). Between the trimmed V and J ends, which lost 0 bases and 8 bases, there was a span of 10 bases. CDR3 length: 12 residues. The CDR3 here is CAWSVPGTGYTF. The CDR3 region has the DNA TGTGCCTGGAGTGTACCAGGGACCGGCTACACCTTC.

On this clone itself: At one end the junction does not follow the germline gene, possibly because of a read error. This rearrangement joins TRBV7-7 to TRBJ2-5, with D uncertain. This CDR3 spans 15 amino acids. CDR1 and CDR2 from the germline V gene are SSHAT and FNYEAQ (reference sequence). DNA of the CDR3: TGTGCTAGCAGCTCGTTCGTGGGCCCCCAAGAGACCCAGTACTTC. Translating gives CASSSFVGPQETQYF.

The chain couples TRBV14 to TRBJ1-4; maybe TRBD1 (5 bases). This CDR3 comprises 14 residues. Trimming cost V 4 bases and J 4 bases, with 10 bases left between them. From germline, CDR1 is SGHDN and CDR2 FVKESK. CDR3 coding DNA: TGTGCCAGCAGCCCGGGACCGATTAATGAAAAACTGTTTTTT. It yields the protein CASSPGPINEKLFF.

The rearrangement links TRBV6-5 to TRBJ1-4; a possible D gene is TRBD1 (5 bases). CDR3 length: 15 residues. V was pared by 7 bases and J by 6 bases, with 18 bases between. In germline, CDR1 is MNHEY, CDR2 SVGAGI. The CDR3 spells CASIPGRDGYEKLFF. CDR3 nucleotides: TGTGCCAGCATTCCGGGACGGGACGGGTATGAAAAACTGTTTTTT.

The chain recombines TRBV7-3 with TRBJ2-1, with TRBD2 matching over 8 bases. V was pared by 3 bases and J by 7 bases, with 5 bases of the junction left unmatched. This CDR3 has 14 residues. Germline values: CDR1 SGHTA, CDR2 FQGTGA. The CDR3 sequence is CASSLIAGMNEQFF. The CDR3 nucleotides are TGTGCCAGCAGCTTGATAGCGGGAATGAATGAGCAGTTCTTC.

V usage is TRBV7-2 and J usage is TRBJ1-1, with TRBD1 identical over 7 bases. The germline V gene encodes CDR1 SGHTA and CDR2 FQGNSA. V was pared by 5 bases and J by 5 bases, with 8 bases of the junction left unmatched. This CDR3 is built from 14 residues. CDR3 nucleotide sequence: TGTGCCAGCAGCCCGACAGGGCGGCGGACTGAAGCTTTCTTT. Protein: CASSPTGRRTEAFF.

The count of this clone is one. This chain joins TRBV19 and TRBJ2-3; TRBD1 agrees at 9 bases. CDR1 and CDR2 (germline): LNHDA, SQIVND (reference sequence). After removal of 5 bases from V and 2 bases from J, the junction contained 5 bases not matched to a gene. The CDR3 has 15 amino acids. The DNA of the CDR3 is TGTGCCAGTAGTTTCCGGGACAGGGACACAGATACGCAGTATTTT. Protein sequence: CASSFRDRDTDTQYF.

The rearrangement uses TRBV7-9 and TRBJ2-7, with D unclear. Trimming pared 1 base from V and 5 bases from J, leaving 18 bases between. The CDR3 loop spans 16 amino acids. CDR1 SEHNR and CDR2 FQNEAQ come from the germline V gene (reference sequence). The CDR3 reads CASSLEVGAWRHEQYF. CDR3 bases: TGTGCCAGCAGCTTAGAGGTCGGCGCGTGGCGTCACGAGCAGTACTTC.

The V call is TRBV2, the J call TRBJ2-1; D is uncertain. Germline-derived CDR1 and CDR2 are SNHLY and FYNNEI. Trimming left V 11 bases short and J 9 bases short, with 20 bases between. The CDR3 sequence is 13 residues long. The CDR3: CASNANGVSEQFF. DNA of the CDR3: TGTGCCTCAAACGCCAACGGCGTCAGTGAGCAGTTCTTC.

This clone qualifies as medium-sized. The chain combines TRBV4-1 with TRBJ1-3; D unclear. Trimming shortened V by 0 bases and J by 0 bases, and 18 bases separated the two germline ends. CDR1 is MGHRA and CDR2 is YSYEKL in the germline V gene. The CDR3 length is 19 residues. The CDR3 DNA is TGCGCCAGCAGCCAAGATCGGTTAACACCGGGGTTCTCTGGAAACACCATATATTTT. Amino acids: CASSQDRLTPGFSGNTIYF.